The present T cell receptor beta chain was sequenced within a study of T cell responses to AZD1222 COVID-19 vaccine. In the study overall: Second-dose groups at about 4 or about 12 weeks were pooled.

The data were produced by immunoSEQ multiplex PCR, yet TCRdb's version contains in-frame clones alone and is incomplete. The sample carries about 140,000 clones, around 88% recorded once. The study's findings and limits: As reported, nearly half of all spike-specific TCRs target variant regions that are unmutated. Spike-specific TCRs gained breadth and depth after people received two AZD1222 doses. Vaccine-associated CD4 TCRs spanned spike, dominant at 160-218 and 743-854.

The CDR3 has 13 residues. In germline, CDR1 is SGHNT, CDR2 YYREEE (reference sequence). As regards this clone: Its antigen is as yet unknown.

The genes are TRBV5-4 and TRBJ2-1; a possible D gene is TRBD2 (5 bases). Sequencing was performed on peripheral blood, taken on day 0 of AZD1222 vaccination. The sequence was collected from an adult in good health. The CDR3 protein is CATKRNTYNEQFF. The DNA of the CDR3 is TGTGCTACCAAGCGGAACACCTACAATGAGCAGTTCTTC.